The 4 T cell receptor beta chains presented below share a single source sample, sequenced in a study of T cells after posttransplantation cyclophosphamide. Method: immunoSEQ multiplex PCR; TCRdb's copy keeps in-frame clones and lacks some. This sample has over 10,000 clones and no singletons, with more than 25% in the ten largest. Busulfan-fludarabine conditioning, marrow transplant, and cyclophosphamide on days +3 and +4 were administered. The material sequenced was PBMCs, taken after allogeneic stem cell transplant with posttransplant cyclophosphamide. The receptor set was obtained from a female patient aged 35-55 years who received an allogeneic stem cell transplant from an unrelated donor, was CMV-positive, and had acute GVHD only. Some T cells may possibly be graft donor cells.

In this sample, this clone turned up many times. The chain combines TRBV4-1 with TRBJ2-7; TRBD2 aligns across 8 bases. In germline, CDR1 is MGHRA, CDR2 YSYEKL. CDR3 length: 14 amino acids. V was clipped by 1 base and J by 2 bases; unmatched bases: 1. In DNA, the CDR3 is TGCGCCAGCAGCCAAGGGGGACTAGCCTACGAGCAGTACTTC. Translation: CASSQGGLAYEQYF.

The chain links TRBV6-5 to TRBJ2-7; the match to TRBD2 covers 11 bases. The germline gives CDR1 MNHEY, CDR2 SVGAGI. Germline trimming cut 6 bases from V and 4 bases from J; bases unmatched to any gene: 8. The CDR3 is 15 amino acids. The CDR3 DNA sequence: TGTGCCAGCAGAAGAGGACTAGCGGGTGATTACGAGCAGTACTTC. Amino acids: CASRRGLAGDYEQYF.

This clone was detected a few times. The chain is built from TRBV7-6 and TRBJ2-1; 7 bases align to TRBD2. V dropped 1 base and J dropped 9; count of bases not matched to a gene: 6. CDR1 is SGHVS, CDR2 FNYEAQ, per germline. The CDR3 runs 14 residues. The CDR3 bases are TGTGCCAGCAGCTTAGGGGCGGGAGCCATTGAGCAGTTCTTC. It translates to CASSLGAGAIEQFF.

This clone has ten or more counts. This chain uses TRBV18 with TRBJ1-5; D remains unclear. V lost 2 bases to trimming and J lost 7 bases, with 6 bases between them. Germline V gene data show CDR1 as KGHSH and CDR2 as LQKENI. The CDR3 contains 12 residues. The CDR3 spells CASSPLGQPQHF. Written as DNA, the CDR3 is TGTGCCAGCTCACCATTGGGCCAGCCCCAGCATTTT. Variable domain in full (rest from reference TRBV18 and TRBJ1-5): NAGVMQNPRHLVRRRGQEARLRCSPMKGHSHVYWYRQLPEEGLKFMVYLQKENIIDESGMPKERFSAEFPKEGPSILRIQQVVRGDSAAYFCASSPLGQPQHFGDGTRLSIL.